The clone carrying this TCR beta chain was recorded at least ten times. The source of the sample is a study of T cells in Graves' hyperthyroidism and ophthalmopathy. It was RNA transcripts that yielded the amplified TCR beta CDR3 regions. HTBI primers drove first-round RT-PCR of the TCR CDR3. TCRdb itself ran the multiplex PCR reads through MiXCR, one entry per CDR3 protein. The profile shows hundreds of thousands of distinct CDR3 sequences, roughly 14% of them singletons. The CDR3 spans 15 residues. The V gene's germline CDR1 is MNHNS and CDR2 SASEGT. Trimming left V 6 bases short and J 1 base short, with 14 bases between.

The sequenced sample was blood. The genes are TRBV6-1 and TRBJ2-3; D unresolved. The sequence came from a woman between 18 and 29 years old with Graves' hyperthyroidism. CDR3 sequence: CASRRHSSGTDTQYF. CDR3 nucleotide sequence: TGTGCCAGCAGGCGCCATTCCTCCGGCACAGATACGCAGTATTTT.